This TCR beta chain was sequenced for a study of response to subunit inactivated influenza vaccine listed by TCRdb under 2018. Broadly, across the study: Deep quantitative T cell receptor repertoire profiling was used in the study to track responses to a trivalent subunit inactivated influenza vaccine. General conclusions and limits of the study: The authors proposed that each seasonal influenza vaccination may bring in only a limited number of new T cells.

This clonotype was counted between two and nine times. This receptor's antigen is unknown. No per-base quality is available; no much larger clone lies one base away. Inclusive of the bounding cysteine and phenylalanine, the CDR3 is 14 residues long. Only the CDR3 DNA is retained, 42 bases long and in frame from the first base. Trimmed from V: 3 bases; trimmed from J: 7 bases; junction bases lacking a gene match: 7. From a lookup of the germline V gene (reference sequence), CDR1 and CDR2 are SEHNR and FQNEAQ. Library prep was done by RT-PCR. The data were produced on an Illumina HiSeq 2500. TCRdb reran the public reads through fastp at Q25 and MiXCR, keeping productive beta chains. Entries that share a CDR3 protein sequence are merged under the most common genes and DNA. The sample yields approximately 700,000 distinct CDR3 sequences; 15% to 19% were counted once. The top ten hold around 10% of the sample.

The sample was PBMCs from blood, taken approximately 12 days after vaccination. This sequence was found in a man aged 50 to 60 who received an inactivated influenza vaccine. Donor details come from another sample of the same person, matched by shared clones. The V and J genes are TRBV7-9 and TRBJ1-2, with 8 bases matching TRBD1. The CDR3 protein: CASSFGQGSSGYTF. The nucleotide sequence reads TGTGCCAGCAGCTTCGGACAGGGCTCTTCTGGCTACACCTTC.